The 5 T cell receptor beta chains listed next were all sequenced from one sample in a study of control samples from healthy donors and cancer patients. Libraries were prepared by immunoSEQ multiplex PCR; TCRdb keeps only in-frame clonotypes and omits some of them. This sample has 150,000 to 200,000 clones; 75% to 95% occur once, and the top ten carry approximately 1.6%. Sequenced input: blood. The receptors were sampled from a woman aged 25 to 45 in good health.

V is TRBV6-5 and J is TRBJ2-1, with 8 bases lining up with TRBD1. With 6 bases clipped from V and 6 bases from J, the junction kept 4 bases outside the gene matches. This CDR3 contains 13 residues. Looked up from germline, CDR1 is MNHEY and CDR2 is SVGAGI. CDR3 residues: CASRTGVLNEQFF. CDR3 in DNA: TGTGCCAGCAGGACAGGGGTTCTCAATGAGCAGTTCTTC.

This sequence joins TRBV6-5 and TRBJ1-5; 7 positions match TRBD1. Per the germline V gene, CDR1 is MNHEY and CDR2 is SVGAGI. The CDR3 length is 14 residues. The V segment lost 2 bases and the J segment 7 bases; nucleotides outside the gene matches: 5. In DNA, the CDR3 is TGTGCCAGCAGTTACCAGGGGGTAGTGCAGCCCCAGCATTTT. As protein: CASSYQGVVQPQHF.

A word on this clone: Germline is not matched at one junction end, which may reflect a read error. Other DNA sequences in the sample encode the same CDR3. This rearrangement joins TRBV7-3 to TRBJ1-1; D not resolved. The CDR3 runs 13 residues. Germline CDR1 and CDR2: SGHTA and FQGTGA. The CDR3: CASSLTVNTEAFF. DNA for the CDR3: TGTGCCAGCAGCCTAACAGTGAACACTGAAGCTTTCTTT.

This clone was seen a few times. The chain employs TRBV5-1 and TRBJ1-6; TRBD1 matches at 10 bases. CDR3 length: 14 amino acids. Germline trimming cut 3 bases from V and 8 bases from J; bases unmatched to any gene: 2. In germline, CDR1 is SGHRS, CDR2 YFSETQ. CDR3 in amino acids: CASSSGTGDSPLHF. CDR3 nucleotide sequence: TGCGCCAGCAGCTCCGGGACAGGGGATTCACCCCTCCACTTT. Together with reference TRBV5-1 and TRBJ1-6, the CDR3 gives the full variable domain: KAGVTQTPRYLIKTRGQQVTLSCSPISGHRSVSWYQQTPGQGLQFLFEYFSETQRNKGNFPGRFSGRQFSNSRSEMNVSTLELGDSALYLCASSSGTGDSPLHFGNGTRLTVT.

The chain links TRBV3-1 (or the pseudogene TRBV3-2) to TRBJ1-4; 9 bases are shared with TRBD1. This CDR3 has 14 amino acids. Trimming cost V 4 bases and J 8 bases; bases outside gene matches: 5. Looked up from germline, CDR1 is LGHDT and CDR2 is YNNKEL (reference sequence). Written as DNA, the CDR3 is TGTGCCAGCAGCCCCCGGGACAGGGAAGAAAAACTGTTTTTT. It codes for CASSPRDREEKLFF.